The 7 T cell receptor beta chains in this list originate from one sample, sequenced in a study of a mutant IDH1 vaccine in newly diagnosed glioma (dated by TCRdb to the early 2020s). This sample's time point label indicates: week 35, safety follow-up. A 20-mer mutant IDH1 peptide at 300 micrograms in Montanide made up each vaccine dose, which was injected subcutaneously together with topical imiquimod. Libraries were constructed by the immunoSEQ multiplex PCR assay. In TCRdb, the immuneACCESS table is reduced to in-frame sequences with V and J assigned. These tables do not hold every clone; where another copy was compared, an unresolved V gene accounts for under half, and the others remain unexplained. This sample lists just over 65,000 clones; approximately 88% were detected once. Over 9.5% of the sample belongs to the ten largest clones. For these receptors, no antigen is known. The sequencing here drew on PBMCs, taken from a glioma patient whose treatment included an IDH1 peptide vaccine. Receptor source: a man aged 18 to 35 with glioma.

The chain has TRBV27 and TRBJ2-7; no clear D gene. This CDR3 spans 12 amino acids. CDR1 is MNHEY and CDR2 is SMNVEV in the germline V gene (reference sequence). V lost 5 bases and J 3 bases, leaving 8 bases between the germline ends. The CDR3 DNA follows: TGTGCCAGCAGTACGGGCCACTACGAGCAGTACTTC. Residues: CASSTGHYEQYF.

The gene calls are TRBV5-1 and TRBJ2-7; maybe TRBD1 (6 bases). The CDR3 is 14 residues long. CDR1 and CDR2 from the germline V gene are SGHRS and YFSETQ. Trimming took off 0 bases at V and 6 bases at J, with 13 bases between the two ends. The CDR3 nucleotides are TGCGCCAGCAGCTTGGTTTCAGGGGTCGGCGAGCAGTACTTC. Translating gives CASSLVSGVGEQYF.

The CDR3 nucleotides are TGTGCCTGGGGGACAGGGGGATACGATGAAAAACTGTTTTTT. Translation: CAWGTGGYDEKLFF. The chain has TRBV30 and TRBJ1-4; 11 bases match TRBD1. This CDR3 has 14 amino acids. CDR1 GTSNPN and CDR2 SVGIG come from the germline V gene (reference sequence). The ends lost 5 bases at V and 6 bases at J; junction bases unmatched: 5.

The genes are TRBV10-3 and TRBJ1-1; D is ambiguous. Trimming stripped 6 bases from V and 0 bases from J, with 14 bases between. The V gene's germline CDR1 is ENHRY and CDR2 SYGVKD. This CDR3 is 15 amino acids long. CDR3 nucleotide sequence: TGTGCCATCAGCCCAGTTCAAGACTTGAACACTGAAGCTTTCTTT. This encodes CAISPVQDLNTEAFF.

This sequence joins TRBV5-1 and TRBJ2-3; TRBD2 matches 7 bases. With 0 bases clipped from V and 3 bases from J, the junction kept 4 bases outside the gene matches. CDR3 length equals 15 residues. Germline loops: CDR1 SGHRS, CDR2 YFSETQ. The CDR3 bases are TGCGCCAGCAGCTTGGTCTTGGGGGGGACAGATACGCAGTATTTT. This gives the protein CASSLVLGGTDTQYF.

This chain links TRBV19 with TRBJ1-5, with no clear D. The V and J ends lost 7 bases and 3 bases respectively, with 19 bases between them. Germline V CDR1 and CDR2: LNHDA, SQIVND (reference sequence). This CDR3 region has 16 residues. CDR3 protein: CASTARRGFNNQPQHF. The CDR3 region has the DNA TGTGCCAGTACCGCGAGGCGCGGGTTTAACAATCAGCCCCAGCATTTT.

V and J are TRBV20-1 and TRBJ2-7; tentative D call: TRBD2 (5 bases). This CDR3 is built from 10 residues. Germline-derived CDR1 and CDR2 are DFQATT and SNEGSKA (reference sequence). V was cut by 7 bases and J by 7 bases, with 11 bases left in between. In nucleotides, the CDR3 is TGCAGTGGACCCACGGGAGAGCAGTACTTC. Encoded protein: CSGPTGEQYF.